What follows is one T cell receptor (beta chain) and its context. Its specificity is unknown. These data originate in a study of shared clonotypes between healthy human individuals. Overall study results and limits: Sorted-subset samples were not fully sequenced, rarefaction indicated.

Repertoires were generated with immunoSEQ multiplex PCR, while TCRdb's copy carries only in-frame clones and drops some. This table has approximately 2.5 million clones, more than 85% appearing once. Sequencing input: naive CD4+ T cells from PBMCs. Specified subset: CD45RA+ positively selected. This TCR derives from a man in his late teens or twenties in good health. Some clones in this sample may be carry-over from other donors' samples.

This chain's CDR3 is CATKGGGATGELFF. The CDR3 nucleotides are TGTGCCACCAAGGGGGGAGGGGCCACCGGGGAGCTGTTTTTT. The chain recombines TRBV28 with TRBJ2-2; weak D call: TRBD2 (7 bases). The CDR3 runs 14 residues. CDR1 and CDR2 (germline): MDHEN, SYDVKM. The V end lost 10 bases, the J end lost 4 bases, and 16 bases lay between the germline ends.